The next 2 T cell receptor beta chains were all read from a single sample in a study of CD8 T cells in ankylosing spondylitis. TCRdb re-called the 5' RACE reads with MiXCR, one entry per CDR3 protein. This sample has 350,000 or so distinct CDR3 sequences; roughly 14% occur once, and the top ten carry about 1.1%. The sequenced sample consisted of blood, either unsorted or a sorted T cell fraction (not recorded which). Every receptor here comes from a male donor with ankylosing spondylitis or in good health (not recorded which).

The chain carries TRBV7-9 and TRBJ2-7, with D tentatively TRBD1 (6 bases). Per germline, CDR1 SEHNR and CDR2 FQNEAQ (reference sequence). V lost 3 bases, J lost 5 bases, and 17 bases lay in between. The CDR3 loop spans 15 amino acids. The CDR3 region is CASSFGTQATHEQYF. The CDR3 region has the DNA TGTGCCAGCAGCTTTGGGACACAAGCTACCCACGAGCAGTACTTC.

This clonotype has a handful of counts. The rearrangement uses TRBV10-3 and TRBJ1-1; D not resolved. Trimming pared 0 bases from V and 5 bases from J, leaving 4 bases between. CDR1 is ENHRY and CDR2 is SYGVKD in the germline V gene. The CDR3 has 12 residues. The chain's CDR3 is CAISESKTEAFF. CDR3 nucleotides: TGTGCCATCAGTGAGTCCAAGACTGAAGCTTTCTTT.